This is a list of T cell receptor beta chains from one sample in a study of blood T cell repertoires in COVID-19. Measured with immunoSEQ multiplex PCR; TCRdb has only the in-frame clones, and not every one. The sample contains 65,000 or so clones, around 90% of which appear only once. Sequenced material: peripheral blood. These receptors all come from a human donor with acute or convalescent COVID-19. The donor label of this sample is uncertain. The conserved cysteine and the conserved F or W are not part of the CDR3 here. The order of the fields is V gene, J gene, CDR3 protein.

v_call: TRBV5-6
j_call: TRBJ2-1
cdr3_aa: ASSNGLAGARLQF

v_call: TRBV10-3
j_call: TRBJ2-4
cdr3_aa: AISESRSGKNIQY

v_call: TRBV18
j_call: TRBJ2-3
cdr3_aa: ASSPLPGRGTDTQY

v_call: TRBV10-3
j_call: TRBJ2-3
cdr3_aa: AISEPLGAQY

v_call: TRBV5-1
j_call: TRBJ2-2
cdr3_aa: ASSRGGDTGELF

v_call: TRBV6-1
j_call: TRBJ1-5
cdr3_aa: ASSEAGGNQPQH

v_call: TRBV7-9
j_call: TRBJ1-6
cdr3_aa: ASSLVAGLGSPLH

v_call: TRBV24-1
j_call: TRBJ2-5
cdr3_aa: ATSGTLADQETQY

v_call: TRBV11-2
j_call: TRBJ2-3
cdr3_aa: ASSLDGRYGLAGEDTQY

v_call: TRBV7-2
j_call: TRBJ2-5
cdr3_aa: ASSSLRTGRKETQY

v_call: TRBV21-1
j_call: TRBJ2-4
cdr3_aa: ASSKQGPGHIQY

v_call: TRBV7-9
j_call: TRBJ2-2
cdr3_aa: ASSAGLAGVAGELF

v_call: TRBV19
j_call: TRBJ2-3
cdr3_aa: ASSGQGHPSTDTQY

v_call: TRBV11-3
j_call: TRBJ2-1
cdr3_aa: ASSPRGVSYNEQF

v_call: TRBV28
j_call: TRBJ2-3
cdr3_aa: ASSSGGAGVDTQY

v_call: TRBV18
j_call: TRBJ2-7
cdr3_aa: ASSASGRAYEQY

v_call: TRBV19
j_call: TRBJ2-1
cdr3_aa: ASTHRERVDEQF

v_call: TRBV10-3
j_call: TRBJ1-1
cdr3_aa: AMGRGGMNTEAF

v_call: TRBV28
j_call: TRBJ1-4
cdr3_aa: ASSGTGANEKLF

v_call: TRBV7-2
j_call: TRBJ2-7
cdr3_aa: ASSSPLSYEQY

v_call: TRBV7-8
j_call: TRBJ1-4
cdr3_aa: ASSPRGQFNEKLF

v_call: TRBV19
j_call: TRBJ2-7
cdr3_aa: ASSTNRAHEQY

v_call: TRBV3-1/TRBV3-2
j_call: TRBJ2-3
cdr3_aa: ASSYGPVVSGPQY

v_call: TRBV19
j_call: TRBJ1-2
cdr3_aa: ASSISRDKGAQSGYT

v_call: TRBV2
j_call: TRBJ1-4
cdr3_aa: ASSSNPAGRGF

v_call: TRBV5-1
j_call: TRBJ1-3
cdr3_aa: ASSPTGPGSGNTIY

v_call: TRBV7-9
j_call: TRBJ2-2
cdr3_aa: ASSHSLAGGGTGELF

v_call: TRBV29-1
j_call: TRBJ2-3
cdr3_aa: SVIRTGGYSDTQY

v_call: TRBV11-2
j_call: TRBJ2-5
cdr3_aa: ASSLLTSGGPETQY

v_call: TRBV30
j_call: TRBJ2-2
cdr3_aa: AWRPLNTGELF

v_call: TRBV3-1/TRBV3-2
j_call: TRBJ2-5
cdr3_aa: ASTRTSGGFQETQY